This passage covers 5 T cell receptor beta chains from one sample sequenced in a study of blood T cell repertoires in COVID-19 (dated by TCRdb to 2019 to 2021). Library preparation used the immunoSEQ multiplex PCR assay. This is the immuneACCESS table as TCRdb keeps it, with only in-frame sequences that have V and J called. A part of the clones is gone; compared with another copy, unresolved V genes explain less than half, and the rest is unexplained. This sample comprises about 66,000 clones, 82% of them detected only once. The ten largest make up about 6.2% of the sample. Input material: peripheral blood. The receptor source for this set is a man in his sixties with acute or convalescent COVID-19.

The CDR3 DNA reads TGTGCCAGCAGCTCGGGCAGGGCGGGGGACACCATATATTTT. Encoded protein: CASSSGRAGDTIYF. V is TRBV11-3 and J is TRBJ1-3; D is perhaps TRBD1 (5 bases). Germline V CDR1 and CDR2: SGHNT, YENEEA. The germline V and J ends were trimmed by 4 bases and 8 bases, with 15 bases remaining between them. This CDR3 is built from 14 residues. Filled out from reference TRBV11-3 and TRBJ1-3, the complete variable domain reads EAGVVQSPRYKIIEKKQPVAFWCNPISGHNTLYWYLQNLGQGPELLIRYENEEAVDDSQLPKDRFSAERLKGVDSTLKIQPAELGDSAVYLCASSSGRAGDTIYFGEGSWLTVV.

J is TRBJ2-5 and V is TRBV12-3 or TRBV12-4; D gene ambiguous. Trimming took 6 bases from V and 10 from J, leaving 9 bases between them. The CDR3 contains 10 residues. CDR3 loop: CASSTSRQYF. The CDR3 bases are TGTGCCAGCAGCACGAGTCGCCAGTACTTC.

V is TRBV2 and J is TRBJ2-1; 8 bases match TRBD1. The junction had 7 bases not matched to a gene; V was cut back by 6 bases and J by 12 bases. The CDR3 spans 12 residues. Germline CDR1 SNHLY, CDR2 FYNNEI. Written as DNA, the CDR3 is TGTGCCAGCAGGCTGACAGGGGCGAGGCAGTTCTTC. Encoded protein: CASRLTGARQFF.

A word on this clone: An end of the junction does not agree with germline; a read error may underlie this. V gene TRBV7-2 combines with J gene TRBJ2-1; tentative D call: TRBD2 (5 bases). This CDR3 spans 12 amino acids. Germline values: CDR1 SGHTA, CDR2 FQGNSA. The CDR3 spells CASSSTFRGQVF. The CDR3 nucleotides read TGTGCCAGCAGCTCCACCTTTCGGGGTCAGGTCTTC.

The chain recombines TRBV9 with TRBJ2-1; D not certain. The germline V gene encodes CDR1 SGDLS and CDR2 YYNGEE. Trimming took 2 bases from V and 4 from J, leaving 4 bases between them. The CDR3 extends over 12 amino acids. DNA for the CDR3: TGTGCCAGCAGCGTTTCGTACAATGAGCAGTTCTTC. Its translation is CASSVSYNEQFF.